These 27 T cell receptor beta chains share one sample of origin, sequenced in a study of OX40 agonist ivuxolimab in advanced cancers. Using immunoSEQ multiplex PCR, the repertoire was profiled, and TCRdb retains in-frame clones only, with some absent. The table records roughly 66,000 clones, under 85% of them present only once. This sample comprised CD4+ or CD8+ T cells sorted from blood, obtained in a trial of the OX40 agonist ivuxolimab. Source of these receptors: an adult with an advanced solid tumor such as melanoma, head and neck, liver or kidney cancer.

This clone was seen just once. This chain links TRBV15 with TRBJ2-1; TRBD2 matches at 13 bases. Trimming removed 3 bases from V and 8 bases from J; junction bases left unmatched: 10. The CDR3 spans 17 residues. Germline-derived CDR1 and CDR2 are LNHNV and YYDKDF (reference sequence). This CDR3 reads CATSSDTSGRAADEQFF. CDR3 in DNA: TGTGCCACCAGCAGTGACACTAGCGGGAGGGCGGCTGATGAGCAGTTCTTC.

DNA for the CDR3: TGCGCCAGCAGCTTGGTCCACTCCCTGGGGTACAATGAGCAGTTCTTC. Translating gives CASSLVHSLGYNEQFF. The V call is TRBV5-1, the J call TRBJ2-1; D remains ambiguous. The CDR3 is made up of 16 amino acids. Trimming stripped 0 bases from V and 4 bases from J, with 14 bases between. The germline V gene encodes CDR1 SGHRS and CDR2 YFSETQ.

The CDR3: CASRSYGEQFF. CDR3 nucleotide sequence: TGTGCCAGCAGGAGTTATGGTGAGCAGTTCTTC. The chain has TRBV28 and TRBJ2-1; D is ambiguous. CDR3 length: 11 amino acids. The germline V gene encodes CDR1 MDHEN and CDR2 SYDVKM. Trimming took 6 bases from V and 9 from J, leaving 9 bases between them.

CDR3 region: CASSLLARGETQYF. CDR3 nucleotide sequence: TGTGCCAGCAGTTTGTTGGCGAGGGGAGAGACCCAGTACTTC. The chain links TRBV28 to TRBJ2-5; TRBD1 or TRBD2 may be the D gene (5 bases each). Germline CDR1 and CDR2: MDHEN and SYDVKM. The CDR3 sequence is 14 residues long. The V end was cut by 3 bases, the J end by 4 bases, with 12 bases between.

This clone was picked up one time. The chain is built from TRBV2 and TRBJ2-7; no clear D gene. From germline, CDR1 is SNHLY and CDR2 FYNNEI. V dropped 7 bases and J dropped 4 bases, with 11 bases sitting between them. The CDR3 has 12 amino acids. CDR3 amino acids: CASTSGSYEQYF. The CDR3 DNA reads as TGTGCCAGCACGTCCGGTTCTTACGAGCAGTACTTC. The variable domain in full, completed from reference TRBV2 and TRBJ2-7, reads EPEVTQTPSHQVTQMGQEVILRCVPISNHLYFYWYRQILGQKVEFLVSFYNNEISEKSEIFDDQFSVERPDGSNFTLKIRSTKLEDSAMYFCASTSGSYEQYFGPGTRLTVT.

V gene TRBV9 combines with J gene TRBJ2-7; perhaps TRBD1 as D (6 bases). The CDR3 loop spans 13 amino acids. Trimming pared 0 bases from V and 7 bases from J, leaving 11 bases between. From germline, CDR1 is SGDLS and CDR2 YYNGEE. The CDR3 DNA reads TGTGCCAGCAGCGTAGAACAGGGCGGGGAGCAGTACTTC. It specifies CASSVEQGGEQYF.

The genes are TRBV27 and TRBJ2-1, with 8 bases fitting TRBD2. Germline V gene sequence: CDR1 MNHEY, CDR2 SMNVEV (reference sequence). Losses at the gene ends were 4 bases for V and 9 bases for J; bases not matched to a gene: 14. The CDR3 runs 16 residues. CDR3 region: CASSSSKAGVVGEQFF. The DNA of the CDR3 is TGTGCCAGCAGTTCGTCCAAAGCGGGAGTAGTAGGTGAGCAGTTCTTC.

The chain links TRBV25-1 to TRBJ1-1; no reliable D call. The CDR3 has 13 residues. V was clipped by 2 bases and J by 11 bases, with 15 bases between them. The germline CDR1 and CDR2 sequences are MGHDK and SYGVNS. In nucleotides, the CDR3 is TGTGCCAGCAGTGAAGAATCGAGGACCCGCGCTTTCTTT. The encoded protein is CASSEESRTRAFF.

The V call is TRBV27, the J call TRBJ1-6; TRBD1 matches 7 bases. Losses at the gene ends were 6 bases for V and 7 bases for J; bases not matched to a gene: 3. Germline V gene sequence: CDR1 MNHEY, CDR2 SMNVEV (reference sequence). The CDR3 runs to 13 residues. CDR3 bases: TGTGCCAGCAGGACAGGGCCCAATTCACCCCTCCACTTT. This translates into CASRTGPNSPLHF.

This chain uses TRBV5-8 with TRBJ2-7, with 7 bases matching TRBD1. Trimming removed 4 bases from V and 0 bases from J; junction bases left unmatched: 10. Germline CDR1 reads SGHTS; CDR2 reads YDEGEE. The CDR3 is made up of 16 amino acids. This chain's CDR3 is CASSTPGTALSYEQYF. In DNA, the CDR3 is TGTGCCAGCAGCACCCCCGGGACAGCTCTCTCCTACGAGCAGTACTTC.

This chain uses TRBV6-4 with TRBJ2-1; D might be TRBD1 (5 bases). V was cut by 6 bases and J by 6 bases, with 18 bases left in between. The CDR3 sequence is 15 residues long. Germline CDR1 and CDR2: MRHNA and SNTAGT. CDR3 loop: CASSPLGARVNEQFF. DNA of the CDR3: TGTGCCAGCAGCCCGTTAGGGGCACGGGTCAATGAGCAGTTCTTC.

V gene TRBV25-1 combines with J gene TRBJ1-4; a weak D match, TRBD1 (5 bases). From germline, CDR1 is MGHDK and CDR2 SYGVNS. CDR3 length: 15 residues. V was pared by 3 bases and J by 4 bases, with 12 bases between. The CDR3 sequence: CASSDWRQINEKLFF. CDR3 DNA sequence: TGTGCCAGCAGTGACTGGAGACAGATTAATGAAAAACTGTTTTTT.

The CDR3 sequence: CAWSIQIEAFF. For the CDR3, the DNA is TGTGCCTGGAGTATCCAGATCGAAGCTTTCTTT. The gene calls are TRBV30 and TRBJ1-1; no definite D call. The ends were cut back, 2 bases at V and 8 bases at J, with 9 bases in the middle. This CDR3 is built from 11 residues. Per the germline V gene, CDR1 is GTSNPN and CDR2 is SVGIG (reference sequence).

This chain links TRBV21-1 with TRBJ2-2; TRBD2, as called in the table, went unchecked against the DNA. TRBV21-1 is classified as a pseudogene. This CDR3 has 15 amino acids. The chain's CDR3 is CASRRVSGNAGELFF. DNA of the CDR3: TGTGCCAGCAGGAGAGTTAGCGGGAATGCCGGGGAGCTGTTTTTT.

In DNA form, the CDR3 reads TGTGCCAGCAGCTCCCTAGCGGGAGGCTACAATGAGCAGTTCTTC. It encodes CASSSLAGGYNEQFF. This chain joins TRBV7-7 and TRBJ2-1; 11 bases match TRBD2. The trim removed 4 bases at V and 3 bases at J, leaving 2 bases unmatched. The CDR3 has 15 amino acids. Per the germline V gene, CDR1 is SSHAT and CDR2 is FNYEAQ (reference sequence).

The gene calls are TRBV6-6 and TRBJ2-7, with 7 bases identical to TRBD1. Trimming cost V 2 bases and J 3 bases; bases outside gene matches: 10. The CDR3 spans 16 residues. Germline CDR1 is MNHNY and CDR2 is SVGAGI (reference sequence). The CDR3 DNA reads as TGTGCCAGCAGTTACCCCCGGGACAGCCTCTACTACGAGCAGTACTTC. Amino acid sequence: CASSYPRDSLYYEQYF.

The chain combines TRBV7-2 with TRBJ2-3; TRBD1 might be the D (5 bases). The V end was cut by 4 bases, the J end by 5 bases, with 13 bases between. The germline V gene has CDR1 SGHTA and CDR2 FQGNSA. The CDR3 has 14 amino acids. CDR3 in DNA: TGTGCCAGCAGCTCATTAGGGGCAGAAGATACGCAGTATTTT. The encoded protein is CASSSLGAEDTQYF.

The chain carries TRBV6-5 and TRBJ1-3, with D hard to call. Germline values: CDR1 MNHEY, CDR2 SVGAGI. The CDR3 extends over 12 amino acids. V was trimmed by 7 bases and J by 2 bases, leaving 6 bases between them. Here the CDR3 reads CASTNAGNTIYF. The CDR3 DNA reads as TGTGCCAGCACCAACGCTGGAAACACCATATATTTT.

The chain has TRBV19 and TRBJ2-2, with 10 nucleotides matching TRBD2. CDR1 and CDR2 (germline): LNHDA, SQIVND (reference sequence). After removal of 3 bases from V and 6 bases from J, the junction contained 19 bases not matched to a gene. The CDR3 covers 20 residues. Here the CDR3 DNA reads TGTGCCAGTAGTATGCTGGGAGCGGGAGGGCTGAGGGGGTACGCCGGGGAGCTGTTTTTT. The encoded protein is CASSMLGAGGLRGYAGELFF.

The rearrangement links TRBV19 to TRBJ1-3; D ambiguous. Per the germline V gene, CDR1 is LNHDA and CDR2 is SQIVND (reference sequence). This CDR3 has 13 amino acids. Trimming shortened V by 6 bases and J by 0 bases, and 6 bases separated the two germline ends. The CDR3 is CASRGSSGNTIYF. CDR3 bases: TGTGCCAGTAGGGGCAGCTCTGGAAACACCATATATTTT.

This rearrangement joins TRBV5-1 to TRBJ2-6; the D gene is possibly TRBD1 (5 bases). Germline CDR1 and CDR2: SGHRS and YFSETQ. The V and J ends lost 2 bases and 0 bases respectively, with 21 bases between them. The CDR3 sequence is 20 residues long. The CDR3 protein is CASSFGAPDLSSSGANVLTF. The CDR3, as DNA: TGCGCCAGCAGCTTTGGGGCGCCAGACCTAAGTAGCTCTGGGGCCAACGTCCTGACTTTC.

CDR3 loop: CASHRSGARNTEAFF. CDR3 nucleotides: TGTGCCAGCCACCGATCGGGGGCTCGGAACACTGAAGCTTTCTTT. The rearrangement links TRBV19 to TRBJ1-1, with D maybe TRBD1 (6 bases). V was cut by 9 bases and J by 1 base, with 18 bases left in between. The germline V gene has CDR1 LNHDA and CDR2 SQIVND (reference sequence). The CDR3 contains 15 residues.

The chain employs TRBV11-3 and TRBJ2-7; possible D gene TRBD2, 5 bases. Germline lookup yields CDR1 SGHNT and CDR2 YENEEA. This CDR3 region has 17 residues. V shed 4 bases and J shed 5 bases, with 24 bases lying between them. The CDR3: CASSYGLGLRQVDEQYF. The CDR3 coding sequence is TGTGCCAGCAGCTACGGTCTCGGACTCCGGCAGGTGGACGAGCAGTACTTC. Variable domain in full (rest from reference TRBV11-3 and TRBJ2-7): EAGVVQSPRYKIIEKKQPVAFWCNPISGHNTLYWYLQNLGQGPELLIRYENEEAVDDSQLPKDRFSAERLKGVDSTLKIQPAELGDSAVYLCASSYGLGLRQVDEQYFGPGTRLTVT.

This sequence joins TRBV19 and TRBJ2-7, with TRBD1 identical over 9 bases. There are 15 residues in the CDR3. The V gene's germline CDR1 is LNHDA and CDR2 SQIVND (reference sequence). The V gene end was trimmed by 5 bases and the J gene end by 3 bases; junction bases not matched to a gene: 8. CDR3 nucleotide sequence: TGTGCCAGTAGTCCCACGCGGGACAGGGACTACGAGCAGTACTTC. Its translation: CASSPTRDRDYEQYF.

The V gene is TRBV2, the J gene TRBJ2-4; maybe TRBD1 (6 bases). The CDR3 covers 13 residues. The V gene's germline CDR1 is SNHLY and CDR2 FYNNEI. Between the trimmed V and J ends, which lost 6 bases and 5 bases, there was a span of 11 bases. CDR3 bases: TGTGCCAGCAGCAGGGGTTTTGAAAACATTCAGTACTTC. This gives the protein CASSRGFENIQYF.

The chain is built from TRBV19 and TRBJ1-5; D not certain. The length of the CDR3 is 15 residues. The germline CDR1 and CDR2 sequences are LNHDA and SQIVND (reference sequence). V lost 1 base, J lost 2 bases, and 9 bases lay in between. The CDR3 DNA reads TGTGCCAGTAGTATAGTCCGGGGTGGCAATCAGCCCCAGCATTTT. As protein: CASSIVRGGNQPQHF.

The CDR3 here is CASRTDLASGGYEQYF. CDR3 nucleotide sequence: TGTGCCAGCAGGACAGATCTGGCTAGCGGGGGCTACGAGCAGTACTTC. The chain employs TRBV5-4 and TRBJ2-7; 10 bases align to TRBD2. The CDR3 is 16 residues long. Per germline, CDR1 SGHNT and CDR2 YYREEE (reference sequence). The ends lost 5 bases at V and 3 bases at J; junction bases unmatched: 11. The whole variable domain, remainder taken from reference TRBV5-4 and TRBJ2-7, is ETGVTQSPTHLIKTRGQQVTLRCSSQSGHNTVSWYQQALGQGPQFIFQYYREEENGRGNFPPRFSGLQFPNYSSELNVNALELDDSALYLCASRTDLASGGYEQYFGPGTRLTVT.